This T cell receptor beta chain was captured by sequencing in a study of CD8+ T cells in alopecia areata. Extracted RNA was reverse transcribed, and the resulting cDNA served as sequencing template. Using immunoSEQ multiplex PCR, the repertoire was profiled, and TCRdb retains in-frame clones only, with some absent. The profile shows some 130,000 clones, 53% of them singletons. This clone was detected a few times. Treatment indicated: oral pan-JAK inhibitor, 5-10 mg twice daily. The CDR3 has 11 residues. Trimming took 8 bases from V and 7 from J; bases not matched to a gene: 2. The V gene's germline CDR1 is ENHRY and CDR2 SYGVKD.

Specimen: CD4+ T cells sorted from blood, collected at week 4, from a patient treated with tofacitinib. The J gene is TRBJ2-1, the V gene TRBV10-3; 7 bases map to TRBD2. The sequence derives from a human donor with alopecia areata. The CDR3 spells CAIAGENEQFF. The CDR3 bases are TGTGCCATCGCGGGGGAAAATGAGCAGTTCTTC.